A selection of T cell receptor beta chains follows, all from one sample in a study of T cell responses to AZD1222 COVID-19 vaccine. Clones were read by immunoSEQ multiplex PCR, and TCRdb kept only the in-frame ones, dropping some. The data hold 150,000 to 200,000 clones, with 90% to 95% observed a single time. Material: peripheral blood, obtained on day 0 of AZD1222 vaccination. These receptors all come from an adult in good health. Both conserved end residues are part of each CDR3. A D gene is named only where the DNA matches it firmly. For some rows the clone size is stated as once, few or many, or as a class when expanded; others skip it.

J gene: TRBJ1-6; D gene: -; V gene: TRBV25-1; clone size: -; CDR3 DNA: TGTGCCAGCAGTGAAACCCGGGTGGTTAGGGCACCCCTCCACTTT; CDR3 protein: CASSETRVVRAPLHF
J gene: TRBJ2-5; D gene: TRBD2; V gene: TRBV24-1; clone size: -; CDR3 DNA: TGTGCCACCAGTGAAACCTTAGCGGGAGGGCCCCCGGTGACCCAGTACTTC; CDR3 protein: CATSETLAGGPPVTQYF
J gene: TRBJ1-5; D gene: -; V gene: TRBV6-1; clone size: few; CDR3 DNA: TGTGCCAGCAGTGATAGTGGGTCCAATCAGCCCCAGCATTTT; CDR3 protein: CASSDSGSNQPQHF
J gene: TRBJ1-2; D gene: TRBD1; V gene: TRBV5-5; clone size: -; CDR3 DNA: TGTGCCAGCAGCTTCGGGACAGGAACCTATGGCTACACCTTC; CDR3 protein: CASSFGTGTYGYTF
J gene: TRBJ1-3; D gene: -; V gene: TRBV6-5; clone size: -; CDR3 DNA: TGTGCCAGCAGTTTCAAGGCGCCCCATCGAAGAAACACCATATATTTT; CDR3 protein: CASSFKAPHRRNTIYF
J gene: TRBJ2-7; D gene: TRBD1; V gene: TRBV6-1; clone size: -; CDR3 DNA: TGTGCCAGCAGTGAGACAGGGGGTAACTTAGGGCAGTACTTC; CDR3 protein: CASSETGGNLGQYF
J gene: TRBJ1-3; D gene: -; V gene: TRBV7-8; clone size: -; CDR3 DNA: TGTGCCAGCAGCTTCCTAGTTCCGTTGAGCTCTGGAAACACCATATATTTT; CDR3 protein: CASSFLVPLSSGNTIYF
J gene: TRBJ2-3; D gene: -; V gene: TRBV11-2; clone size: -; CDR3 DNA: TGTGCCAGCAGAGATAGGGGGGTCACAGATACGCAGTATTTT; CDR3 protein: CASRDRGVTDTQYF
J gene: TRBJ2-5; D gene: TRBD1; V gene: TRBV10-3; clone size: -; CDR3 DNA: TGTGCCATCAACAACCGGGACAGGGAAGGAGAGACCCAGTACTTC; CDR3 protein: CAINNRDREGETQYF
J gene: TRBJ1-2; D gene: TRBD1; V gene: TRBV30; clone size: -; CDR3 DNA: TGTGCCTGTCCCCAACCCGGGACAGGCGCAAACTATGGCTACACCTTC; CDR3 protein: CACPQPGTGANYGYTF